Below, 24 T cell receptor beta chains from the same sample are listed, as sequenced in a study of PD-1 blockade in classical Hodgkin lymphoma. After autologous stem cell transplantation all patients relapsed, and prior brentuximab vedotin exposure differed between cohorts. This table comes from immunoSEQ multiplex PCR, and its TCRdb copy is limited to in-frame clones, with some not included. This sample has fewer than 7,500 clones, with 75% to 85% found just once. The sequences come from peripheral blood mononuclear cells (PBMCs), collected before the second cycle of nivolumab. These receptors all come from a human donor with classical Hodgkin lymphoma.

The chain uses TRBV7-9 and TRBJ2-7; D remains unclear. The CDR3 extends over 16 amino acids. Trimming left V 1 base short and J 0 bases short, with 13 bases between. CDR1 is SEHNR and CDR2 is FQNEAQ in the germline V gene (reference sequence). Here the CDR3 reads CASSLGRTASSYEQYF. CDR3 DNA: TGTGCCAGCAGCTTAGGGCGCACGGCAAGCTCCTACGAGCAGTACTTC.

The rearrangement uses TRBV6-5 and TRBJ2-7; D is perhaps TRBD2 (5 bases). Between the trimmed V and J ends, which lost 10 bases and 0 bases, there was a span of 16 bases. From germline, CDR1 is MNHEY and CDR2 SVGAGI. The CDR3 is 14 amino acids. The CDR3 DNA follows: TGTGCCACCAGAGGACGGGAAAGCTCCTACGAGCAGTACTTC. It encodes CATRGRESSYEQYF.

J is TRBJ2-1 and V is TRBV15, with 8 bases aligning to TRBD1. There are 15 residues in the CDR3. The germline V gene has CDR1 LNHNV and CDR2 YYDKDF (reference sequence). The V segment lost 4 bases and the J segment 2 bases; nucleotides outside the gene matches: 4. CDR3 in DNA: TGTGCCACCAGCACCGCAGGGGGCGCCTACAATGAGCAGTTCTTC. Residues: CATSTAGGAYNEQFF. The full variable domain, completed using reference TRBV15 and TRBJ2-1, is DAMVIQNPRYQVTQFGKPVTLSCSQTLNHNVMYWYQQKSSQAPKLLFHYYDKDFNNEADTPDNFQSRRPNTSFCFLDIRSPGLGDTAMYLCATSTAGGAYNEQFFGPGTRLTVL.

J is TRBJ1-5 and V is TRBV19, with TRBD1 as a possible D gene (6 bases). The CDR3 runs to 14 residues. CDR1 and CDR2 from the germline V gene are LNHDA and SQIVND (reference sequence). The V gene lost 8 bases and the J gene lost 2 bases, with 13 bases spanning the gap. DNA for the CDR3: TGTGCCAGTCGACAGGTCGGGGGCAATCAGCCCCAGCATTTT. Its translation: CASRQVGGNQPQHF.

DNA of the CDR3: TGTGCCAGCAGTTTCAACAGGGGGAGGTTGAATTCACCCCTCCACTTT. Its protein is CASSFNRGRLNSPLHF. The chain is built from TRBV27 and TRBJ1-6; 8 bases match TRBD1. The CDR3 is 16 residues long. V was pared by 3 bases and J by 7 bases, with 8 bases of the junction left unmatched. CDR1 is MNHEY, CDR2 SMNVEV, per germline (reference sequence).

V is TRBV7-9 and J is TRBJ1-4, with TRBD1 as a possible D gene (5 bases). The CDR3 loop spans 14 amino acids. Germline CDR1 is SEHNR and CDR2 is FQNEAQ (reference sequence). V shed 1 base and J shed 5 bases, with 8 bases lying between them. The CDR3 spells CASSLGRGNEKLFF. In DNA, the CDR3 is TGTGCCAGCAGCTTAGGGAGGGGCAATGAAAAACTGTTTTTT.

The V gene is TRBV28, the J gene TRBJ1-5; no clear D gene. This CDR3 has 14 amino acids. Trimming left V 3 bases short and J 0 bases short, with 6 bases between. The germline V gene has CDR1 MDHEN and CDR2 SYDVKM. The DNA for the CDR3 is TGTGCCAGCAGTTTGCCGTATAGCAATCAGCCCCAGCATTTT. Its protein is CASSLPYSNQPQHF.

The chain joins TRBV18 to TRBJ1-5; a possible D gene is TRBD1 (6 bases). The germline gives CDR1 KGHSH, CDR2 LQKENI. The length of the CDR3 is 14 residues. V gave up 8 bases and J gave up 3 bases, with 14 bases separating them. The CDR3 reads CASTADRTNQPQHF. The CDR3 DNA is TGTGCCAGCACAGCCGACAGGACCAATCAGCCCCAGCATTTT.

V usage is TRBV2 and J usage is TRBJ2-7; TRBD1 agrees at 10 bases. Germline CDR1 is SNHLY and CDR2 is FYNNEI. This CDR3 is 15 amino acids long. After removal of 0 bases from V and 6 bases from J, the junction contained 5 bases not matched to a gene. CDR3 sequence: CASSEARRDRGEQYF. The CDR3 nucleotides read TGTGCCAGCAGTGAAGCCCGCCGGGACAGGGGCGAGCAGTACTTC.

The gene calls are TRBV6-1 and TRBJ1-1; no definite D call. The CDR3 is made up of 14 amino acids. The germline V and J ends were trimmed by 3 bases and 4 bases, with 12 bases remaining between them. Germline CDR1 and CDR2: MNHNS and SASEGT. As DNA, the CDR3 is TGTGCCAGCAGTGACGTTTGGATCGGCACTGAAGCTTTCTTT. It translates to CASSDVWIGTEAFF.

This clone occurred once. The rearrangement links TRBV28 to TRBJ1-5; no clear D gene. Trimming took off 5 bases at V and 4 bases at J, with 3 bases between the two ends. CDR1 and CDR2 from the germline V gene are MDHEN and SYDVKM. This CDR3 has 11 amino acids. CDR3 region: CASSDNQPQHF. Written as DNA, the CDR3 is TGTGCCAGCAGTGATAATCAGCCCCAGCATTTT. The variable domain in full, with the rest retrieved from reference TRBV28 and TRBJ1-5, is DVKVTQSSRYLVKRTGEKVFLECVQDMDHENMFWYRQDPGLGLRLIYFSYDVKMKEKGDIPEGYSVSREKKERFSLILESASTNQTSMYLCASSDNQPQHFGDGTRLSIL.

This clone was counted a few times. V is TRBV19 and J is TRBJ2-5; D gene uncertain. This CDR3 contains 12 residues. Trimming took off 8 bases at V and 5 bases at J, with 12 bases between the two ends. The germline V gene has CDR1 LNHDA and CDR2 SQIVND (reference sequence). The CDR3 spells CASRQAGETQYF. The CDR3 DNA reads TGTGCCAGTCGACAAGCCGGGGAGACCCAGTACTTC. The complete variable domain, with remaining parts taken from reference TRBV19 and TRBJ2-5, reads DGGITQSPKYLFRKEGQNVTLSCEQNLNHDAMYWYRQDPGQGLRLIYYSQIVNDFQKGDIAEGYSVSREKKESFPLTVTSAQKNPTAFYLCASRQAGETQYFGPGTRLLVL.

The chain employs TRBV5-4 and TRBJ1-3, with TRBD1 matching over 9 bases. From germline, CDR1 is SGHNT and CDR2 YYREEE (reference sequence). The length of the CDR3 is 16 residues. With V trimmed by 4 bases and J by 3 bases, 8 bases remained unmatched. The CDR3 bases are TGTGCCAGCAGCGTTACAGGGGGCCTCGGTGGAAACACCATATATTTT. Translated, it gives CASSVTGGLGGNTIYF.

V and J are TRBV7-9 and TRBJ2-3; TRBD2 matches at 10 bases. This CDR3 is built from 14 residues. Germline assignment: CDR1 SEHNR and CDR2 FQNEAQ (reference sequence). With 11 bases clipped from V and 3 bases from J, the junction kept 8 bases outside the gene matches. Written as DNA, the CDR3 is TGTGCCGGGGAAGCGGGGGGGCCAACAGATACGCAGTATTTT. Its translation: CAGEAGGPTDTQYF.

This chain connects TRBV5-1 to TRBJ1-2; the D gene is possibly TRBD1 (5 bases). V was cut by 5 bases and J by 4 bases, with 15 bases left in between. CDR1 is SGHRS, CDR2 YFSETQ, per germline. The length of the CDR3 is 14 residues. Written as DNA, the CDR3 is TGCGCCAGCAGATTCGAGGGGTTAAGCTATGGCTACACCTTC. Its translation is CASRFEGLSYGYTF.

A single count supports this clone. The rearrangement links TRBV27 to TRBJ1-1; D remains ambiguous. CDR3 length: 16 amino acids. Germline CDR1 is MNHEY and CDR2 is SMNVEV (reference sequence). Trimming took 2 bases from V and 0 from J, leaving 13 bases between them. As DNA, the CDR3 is TGTGCCAGCAGTTTAGGGAGCCGACTAATGAACACTGAAGCTTTCTTT. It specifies CASSLGSRLMNTEAFF.

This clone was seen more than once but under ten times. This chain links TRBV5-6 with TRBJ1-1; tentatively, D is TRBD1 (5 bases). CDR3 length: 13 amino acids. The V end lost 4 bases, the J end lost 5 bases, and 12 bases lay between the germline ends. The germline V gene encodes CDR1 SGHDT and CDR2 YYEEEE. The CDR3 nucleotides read TGTGCCAGCAGCACAGTCAGGGAGACTGAAGCTTTCTTT. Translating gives CASSTVRETEAFF.

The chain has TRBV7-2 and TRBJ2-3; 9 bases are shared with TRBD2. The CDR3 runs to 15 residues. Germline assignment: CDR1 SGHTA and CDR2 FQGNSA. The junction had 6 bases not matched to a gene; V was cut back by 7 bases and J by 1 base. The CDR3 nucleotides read TGTGCCAGCAAAGGCGGGGGGGCCGGCACAGATACGCAGTATTTT. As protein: CASKGGGAGTDTQYF.

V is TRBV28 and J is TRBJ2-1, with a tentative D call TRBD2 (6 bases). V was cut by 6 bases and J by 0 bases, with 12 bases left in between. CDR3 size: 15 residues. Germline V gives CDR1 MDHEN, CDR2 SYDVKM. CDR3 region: CASRGGEDSYNEQFF. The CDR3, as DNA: TGTGCCAGCAGGGGGGGTGAGGACTCCTACAATGAGCAGTTCTTC.

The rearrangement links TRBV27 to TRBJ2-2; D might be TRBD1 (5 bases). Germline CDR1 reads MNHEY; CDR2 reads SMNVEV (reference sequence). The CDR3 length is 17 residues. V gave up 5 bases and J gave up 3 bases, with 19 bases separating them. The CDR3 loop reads CASSHPPGRVDTGELFF. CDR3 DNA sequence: TGTGCCAGCAGTCACCCCCCTGGCAGGGTGGACACCGGGGAGCTGTTTTTT.

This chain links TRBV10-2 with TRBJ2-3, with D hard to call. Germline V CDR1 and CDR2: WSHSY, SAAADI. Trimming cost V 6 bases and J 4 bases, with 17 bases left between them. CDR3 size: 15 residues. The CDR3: CASRDRADRADTQYF. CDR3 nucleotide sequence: TGCGCCAGCAGGGACCGGGCAGATAGGGCAGATACGCAGTATTTT.

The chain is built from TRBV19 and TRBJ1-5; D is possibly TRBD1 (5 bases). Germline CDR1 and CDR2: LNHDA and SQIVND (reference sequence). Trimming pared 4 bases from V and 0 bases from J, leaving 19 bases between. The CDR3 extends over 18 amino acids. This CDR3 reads CASSNGGDGRYSNQPQHF. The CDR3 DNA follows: TGTGCCAGTAGTAACGGGGGGGACGGAAGATATAGCAATCAGCCCCAGCATTTT.

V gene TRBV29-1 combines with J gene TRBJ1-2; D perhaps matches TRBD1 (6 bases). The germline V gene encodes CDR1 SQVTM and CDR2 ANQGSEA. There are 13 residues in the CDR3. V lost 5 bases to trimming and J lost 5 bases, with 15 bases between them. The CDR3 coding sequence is TGCAGCGTTCCAGAACAGGGAATGTATGGCTACACCTTC. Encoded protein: CSVPEQGMYGYTF.

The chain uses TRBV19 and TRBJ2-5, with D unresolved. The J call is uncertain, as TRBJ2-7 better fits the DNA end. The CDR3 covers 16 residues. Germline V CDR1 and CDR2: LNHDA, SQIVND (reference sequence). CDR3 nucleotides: TGTGCCAGTAGTATAGTTCACAGAATATTCTCCTACGAGCAGTACTTC. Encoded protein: CASSIVHRIFSYEQYF.